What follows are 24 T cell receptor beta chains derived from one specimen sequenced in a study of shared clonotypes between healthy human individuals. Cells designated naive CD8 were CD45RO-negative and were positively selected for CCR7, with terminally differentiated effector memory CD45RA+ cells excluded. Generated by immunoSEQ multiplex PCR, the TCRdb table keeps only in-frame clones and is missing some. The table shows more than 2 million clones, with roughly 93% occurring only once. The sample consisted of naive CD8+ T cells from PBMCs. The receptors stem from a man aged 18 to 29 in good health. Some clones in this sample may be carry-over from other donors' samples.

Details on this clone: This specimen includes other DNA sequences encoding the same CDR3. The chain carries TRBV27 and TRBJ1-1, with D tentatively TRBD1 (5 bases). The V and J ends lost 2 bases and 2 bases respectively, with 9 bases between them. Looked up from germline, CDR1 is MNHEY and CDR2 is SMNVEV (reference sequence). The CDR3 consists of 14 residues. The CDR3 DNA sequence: TGTGCCAGCAGTTTAATGGGGACCAACACTGAAGCTTTCTTT. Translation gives CASSLMGTNTEAFF.

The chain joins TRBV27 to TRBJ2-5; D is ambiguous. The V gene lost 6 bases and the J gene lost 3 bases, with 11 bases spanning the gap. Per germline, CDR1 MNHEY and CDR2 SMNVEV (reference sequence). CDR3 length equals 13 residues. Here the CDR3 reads CASRDDIEETQYF. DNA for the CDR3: TGTGCCAGCAGGGATGACATCGAAGAGACCCAGTACTTC.

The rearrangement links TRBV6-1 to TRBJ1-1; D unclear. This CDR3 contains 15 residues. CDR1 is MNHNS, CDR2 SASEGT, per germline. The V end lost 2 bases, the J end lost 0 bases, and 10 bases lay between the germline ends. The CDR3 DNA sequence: TGTGCCAGCAGTGAACAGAGGTCGTTGAACACTGAAGCTTTCTTT. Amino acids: CASSEQRSLNTEAFF.

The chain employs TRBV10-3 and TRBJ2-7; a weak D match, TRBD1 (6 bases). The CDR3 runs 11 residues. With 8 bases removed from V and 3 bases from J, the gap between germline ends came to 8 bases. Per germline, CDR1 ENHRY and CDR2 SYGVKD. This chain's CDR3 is CAIARGYEQYF. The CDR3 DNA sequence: TGTGCCATCGCCAGGGGCTACGAGCAGTACTTC.

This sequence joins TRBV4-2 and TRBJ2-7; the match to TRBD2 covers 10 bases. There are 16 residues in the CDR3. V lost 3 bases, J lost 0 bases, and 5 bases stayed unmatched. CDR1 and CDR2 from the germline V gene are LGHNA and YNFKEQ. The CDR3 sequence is CASSQAGLADSYEQYF. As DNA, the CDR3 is TGTGCCAGCAGCCAGGCCGGACTAGCGGACTCCTACGAGCAGTACTTC.

This CDR3 reads CASSLGGGDEKLFF. The CDR3 DNA reads as TGTGCCAGCAGTTTGGGGGGTGGGGACGAAAAACTGTTTTTT. This rearrangement joins TRBV28 to TRBJ1-4, with TRBD1 as a possible D gene (5 bases). Germline values: CDR1 MDHEN, CDR2 SYDVKM. The CDR3 runs to 14 residues. Trimming took off 3 bases at V and 8 bases at J, with 13 bases between the two ends.

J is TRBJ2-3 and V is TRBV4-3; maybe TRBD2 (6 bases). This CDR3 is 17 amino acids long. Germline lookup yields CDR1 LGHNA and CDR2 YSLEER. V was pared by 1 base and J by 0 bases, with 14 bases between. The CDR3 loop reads CASSQGLATSSTDTQYF. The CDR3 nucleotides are TGCGCCAGCAGCCAAGGTCTAGCGACCTCTAGCACAGATACGCAGTATTTT.

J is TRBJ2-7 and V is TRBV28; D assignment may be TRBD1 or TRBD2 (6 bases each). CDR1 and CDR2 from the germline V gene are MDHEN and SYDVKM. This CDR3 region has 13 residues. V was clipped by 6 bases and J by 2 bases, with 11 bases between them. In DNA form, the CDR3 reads TGTGCCAGCAGGCCTGGGGGGCCCTACGAGCAGTACTTC. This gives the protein CASRPGGPYEQYF.

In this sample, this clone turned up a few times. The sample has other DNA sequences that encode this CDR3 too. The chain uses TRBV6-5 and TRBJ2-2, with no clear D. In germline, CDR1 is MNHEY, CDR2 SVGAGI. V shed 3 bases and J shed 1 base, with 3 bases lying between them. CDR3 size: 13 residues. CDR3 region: CASSYVNTGELFF. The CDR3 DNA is TGTGCCAGCAGTTATGTGAACACCGGGGAGCTGTTTTTT.

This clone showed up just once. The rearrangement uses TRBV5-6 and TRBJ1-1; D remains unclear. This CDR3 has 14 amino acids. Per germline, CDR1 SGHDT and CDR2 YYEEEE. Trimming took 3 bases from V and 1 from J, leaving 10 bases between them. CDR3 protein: CASSWAGGNTEAFF. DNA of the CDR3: TGTGCCAGCAGCTGGGCGGGAGGGAACACTGAAGCTTTCTTT. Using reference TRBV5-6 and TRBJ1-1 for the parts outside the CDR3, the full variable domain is DAGVTQSPTHLIKTRGQQVTLRCSPKSGHDTVSWYQQALGQGPQFIFQYYEEEERQRGNFPDRFSGHQFPNYSSELNVNALLLGDSALYLCASSWAGGNTEAFFGQGTRLTVV.

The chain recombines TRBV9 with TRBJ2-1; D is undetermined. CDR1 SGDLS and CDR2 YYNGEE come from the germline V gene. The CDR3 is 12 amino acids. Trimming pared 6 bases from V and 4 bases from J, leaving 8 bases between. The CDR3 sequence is CASTSGYNEQFF. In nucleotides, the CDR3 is TGTGCCAGCACTTCTGGGTACAATGAGCAGTTCTTC.

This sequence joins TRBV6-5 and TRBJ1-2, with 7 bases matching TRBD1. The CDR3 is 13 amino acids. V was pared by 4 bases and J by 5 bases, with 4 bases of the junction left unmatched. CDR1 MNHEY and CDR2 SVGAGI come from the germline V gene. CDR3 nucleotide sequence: TGTGCCAGCAGTTCAACGACAGGGTATGGCTACACCTTC. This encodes CASSSTTGYGYTF.

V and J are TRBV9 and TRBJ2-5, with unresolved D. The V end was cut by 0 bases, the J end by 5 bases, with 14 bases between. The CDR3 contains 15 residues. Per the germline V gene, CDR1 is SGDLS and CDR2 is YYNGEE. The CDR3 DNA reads TGTGCCAGCAGCGTAGGGGTAAGAGTGGACGAGACCCAGTACTTC. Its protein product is CASSVGVRVDETQYF.

This CDR3 reads CATSRDSAKNIQYF. DNA of the CDR3: TGCGCCACCTCGAGGGATTCGGCCAAAAACATTCAGTACTTC. The V call is TRBV4-3, the J call TRBJ2-4; D may be TRBD2 (5 bases). Germline V gene lookup returns CDR1 LGHNA and CDR2 YSLEER. Trimming took 10 bases from V and 1 from J, leaving 14 bases between them. The CDR3 covers 14 residues.

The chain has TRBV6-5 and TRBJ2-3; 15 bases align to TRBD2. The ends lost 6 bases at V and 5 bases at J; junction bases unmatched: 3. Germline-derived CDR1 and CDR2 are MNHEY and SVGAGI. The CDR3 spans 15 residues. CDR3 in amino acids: CASSWTSGGGDTQYF. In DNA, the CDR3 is TGTGCCAGCAGCTGGACTAGCGGGGGGGGAGATACGCAGTATTTT.

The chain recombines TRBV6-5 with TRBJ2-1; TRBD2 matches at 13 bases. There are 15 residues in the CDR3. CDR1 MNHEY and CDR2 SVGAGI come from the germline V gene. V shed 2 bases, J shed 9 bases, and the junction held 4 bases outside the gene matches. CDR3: CASSYGLAGAIEQFF. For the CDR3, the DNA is TGTGCCAGCAGTTACGGACTAGCGGGAGCGATTGAGCAGTTCTTC.

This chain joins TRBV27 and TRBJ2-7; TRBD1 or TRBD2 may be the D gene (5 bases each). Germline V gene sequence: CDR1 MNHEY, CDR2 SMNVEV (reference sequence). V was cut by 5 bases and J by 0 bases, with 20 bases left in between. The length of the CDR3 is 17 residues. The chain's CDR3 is CASSVQRPGPVSYEQYF. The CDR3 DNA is TGTGCCAGCAGTGTCCAACGGCCGGGACCGGTCTCCTACGAGCAGTACTTC.

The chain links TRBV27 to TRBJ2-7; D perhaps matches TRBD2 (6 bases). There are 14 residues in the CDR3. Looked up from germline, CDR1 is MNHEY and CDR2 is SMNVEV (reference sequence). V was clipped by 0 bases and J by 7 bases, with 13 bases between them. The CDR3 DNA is TGTGCCAGCAGTTTATCGATGTGGGGAGGAGAGCAGTACTTC. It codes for CASSLSMWGGEQYF.

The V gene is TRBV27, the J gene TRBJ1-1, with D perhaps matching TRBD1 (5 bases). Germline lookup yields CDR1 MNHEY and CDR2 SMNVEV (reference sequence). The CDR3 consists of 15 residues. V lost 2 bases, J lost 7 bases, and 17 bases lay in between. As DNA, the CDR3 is TGTGCCAGCAGTTTAGGGGCCGGTACCCACCTTGAAGCTTTCTTT. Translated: CASSLGAGTHLEAFF.

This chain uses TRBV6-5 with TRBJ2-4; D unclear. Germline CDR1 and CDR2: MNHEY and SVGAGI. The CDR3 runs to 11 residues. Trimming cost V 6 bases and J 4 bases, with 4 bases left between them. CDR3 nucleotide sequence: TGTGCCAGCAGGGAAAAAAACATTCAGTACTTC. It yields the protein CASREKNIQYF.

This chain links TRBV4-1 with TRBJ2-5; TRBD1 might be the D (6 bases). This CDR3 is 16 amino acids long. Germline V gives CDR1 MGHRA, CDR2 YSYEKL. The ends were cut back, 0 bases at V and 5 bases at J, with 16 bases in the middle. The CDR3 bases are TGCGCCAGCAGCCAAGATCGGACAGTAGCTGGGGAGACCCAGTACTTC. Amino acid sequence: CASSQDRTVAGETQYF.

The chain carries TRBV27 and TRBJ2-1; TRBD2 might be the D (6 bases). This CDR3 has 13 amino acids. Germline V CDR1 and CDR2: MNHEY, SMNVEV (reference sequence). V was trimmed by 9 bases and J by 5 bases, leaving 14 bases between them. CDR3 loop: CASQEAGDNEQFF. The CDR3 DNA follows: TGTGCCAGTCAGGAAGCGGGTGACAATGAGCAGTTCTTC.

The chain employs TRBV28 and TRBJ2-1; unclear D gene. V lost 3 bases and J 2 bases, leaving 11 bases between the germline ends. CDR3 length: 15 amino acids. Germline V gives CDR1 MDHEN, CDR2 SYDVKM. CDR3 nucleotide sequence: TGTGCCAGCAGTTTTGTTCTGATCACCTACAATGAGCAGTTCTTC. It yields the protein CASSFVLITYNEQFF. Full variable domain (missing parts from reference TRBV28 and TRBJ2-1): DVKVTQSSRYLVKRTGEKVFLECVQDMDHENMFWYRQDPGLGLRLIYFSYDVKMKEKGDIPEGYSVSREKKERFSLILESASTNQTSMYLCASSFVLITYNEQFFGPGTRLTVL.

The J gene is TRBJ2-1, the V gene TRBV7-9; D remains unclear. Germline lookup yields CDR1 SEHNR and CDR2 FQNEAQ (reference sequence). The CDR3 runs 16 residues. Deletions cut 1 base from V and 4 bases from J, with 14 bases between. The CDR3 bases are TGTGCCAGCAGCTTAGACGGAGACGCCGCGTACAATGAGCAGTTCTTC. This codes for CASSLDGDAAYNEQFF.